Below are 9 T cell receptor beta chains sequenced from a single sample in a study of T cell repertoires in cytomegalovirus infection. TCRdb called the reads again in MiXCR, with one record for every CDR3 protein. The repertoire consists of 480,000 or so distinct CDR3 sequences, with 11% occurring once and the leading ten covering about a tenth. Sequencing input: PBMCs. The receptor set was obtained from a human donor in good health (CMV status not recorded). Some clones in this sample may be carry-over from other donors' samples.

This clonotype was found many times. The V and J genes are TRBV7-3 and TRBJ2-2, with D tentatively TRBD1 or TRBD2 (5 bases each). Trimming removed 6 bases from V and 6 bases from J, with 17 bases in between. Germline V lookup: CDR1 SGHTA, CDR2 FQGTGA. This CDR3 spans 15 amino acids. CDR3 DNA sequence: TGTGCCAGCAGTCCATACGGGACCTCCGCCGGGGAGCTGTTTTTT. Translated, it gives CASSPYGTSAGELFF.

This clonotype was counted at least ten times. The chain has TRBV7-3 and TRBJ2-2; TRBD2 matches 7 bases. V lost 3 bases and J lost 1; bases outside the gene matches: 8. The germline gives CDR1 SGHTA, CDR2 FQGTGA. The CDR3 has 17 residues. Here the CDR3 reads CASSFPRDYLNTGELFF. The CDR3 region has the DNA TGTGCCAGCAGCTTTCCCCGGGACTACTTGAACACCGGGGAGCTGTTTTTT.

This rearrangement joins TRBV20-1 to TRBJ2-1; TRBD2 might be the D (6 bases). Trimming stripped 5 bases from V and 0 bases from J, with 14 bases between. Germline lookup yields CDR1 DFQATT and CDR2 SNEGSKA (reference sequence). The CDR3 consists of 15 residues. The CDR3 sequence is CSAVWRELSYNEQFF. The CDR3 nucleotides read TGCAGTGCTGTCTGGAGGGAGCTCTCCTACAATGAGCAGTTCTTC.

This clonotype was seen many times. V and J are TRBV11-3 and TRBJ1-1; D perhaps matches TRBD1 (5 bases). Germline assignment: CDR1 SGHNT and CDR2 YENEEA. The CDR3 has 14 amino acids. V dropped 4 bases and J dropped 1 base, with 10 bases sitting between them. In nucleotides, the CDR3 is TGTGCCAGCAGCTACGGGACGGCGAACACTGAAGCTTTCTTT. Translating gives CASSYGTANTEAFF.

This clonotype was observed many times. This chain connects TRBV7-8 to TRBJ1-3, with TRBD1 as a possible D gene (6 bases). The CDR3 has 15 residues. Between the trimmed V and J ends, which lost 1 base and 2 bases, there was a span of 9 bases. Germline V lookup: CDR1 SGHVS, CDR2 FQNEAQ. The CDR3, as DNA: TGTGCCAGCAGCTTAGGACAGGCTGCTGGAAACACCATATATTTT. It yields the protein CASSLGQAAGNTIYF. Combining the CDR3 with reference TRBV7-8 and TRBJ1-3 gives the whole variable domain GAGVSQSPRYKVAKRGQDVALRCDPISGHVSLFWYQQALGQGPEFLTYFQNEAQLDKSGLPSDRFFAERPEGSVSTLKIQRTQQEDSAVYLCASSLGQAAGNTIYFGEGSWLTVV.

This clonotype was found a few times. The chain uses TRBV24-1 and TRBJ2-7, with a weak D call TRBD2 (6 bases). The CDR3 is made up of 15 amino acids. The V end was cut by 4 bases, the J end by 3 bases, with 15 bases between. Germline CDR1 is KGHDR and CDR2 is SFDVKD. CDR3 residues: CATSESGEKGYEQYF. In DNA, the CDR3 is TGTGCCACCAGTGAATCGGGGGAAAAAGGCTACGAGCAGTACTTC.

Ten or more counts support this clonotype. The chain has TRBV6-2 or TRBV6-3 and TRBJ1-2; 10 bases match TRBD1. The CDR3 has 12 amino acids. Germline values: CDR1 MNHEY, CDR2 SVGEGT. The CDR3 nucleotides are TGTAAATCAGACAGGGGGCAAGGAGGCTACACCTTC. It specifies CKSDRGQGGYTF.

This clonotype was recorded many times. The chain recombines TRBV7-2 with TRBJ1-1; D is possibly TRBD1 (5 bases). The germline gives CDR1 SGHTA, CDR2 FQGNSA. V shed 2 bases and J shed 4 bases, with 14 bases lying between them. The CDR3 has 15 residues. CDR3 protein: CASSLFSGRATEAFF. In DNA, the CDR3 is TGTGCCAGCAGCTTATTTTCAGGGAGGGCCACTGAAGCTTTCTTT. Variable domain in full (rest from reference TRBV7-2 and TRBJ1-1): GAGVSQSPSNKVTEKGKDVELRCDPISGHTALYWYRQSLGQGLEFLIYFQGNSAPDKSGLPSDRFSAERTGGSVSTLTIQRTQQEDSAVYLCASSLFSGRATEAFFGQGTRLTVV.

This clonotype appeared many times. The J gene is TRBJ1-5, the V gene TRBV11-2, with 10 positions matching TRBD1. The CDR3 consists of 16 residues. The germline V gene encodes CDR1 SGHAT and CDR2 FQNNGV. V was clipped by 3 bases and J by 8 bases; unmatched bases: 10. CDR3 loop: CASSLGQGLILEPQHF. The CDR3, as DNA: TGTGCCAGCAGCTTGGGACAGGGGTTGATACTTGAGCCCCAGCATTTT.